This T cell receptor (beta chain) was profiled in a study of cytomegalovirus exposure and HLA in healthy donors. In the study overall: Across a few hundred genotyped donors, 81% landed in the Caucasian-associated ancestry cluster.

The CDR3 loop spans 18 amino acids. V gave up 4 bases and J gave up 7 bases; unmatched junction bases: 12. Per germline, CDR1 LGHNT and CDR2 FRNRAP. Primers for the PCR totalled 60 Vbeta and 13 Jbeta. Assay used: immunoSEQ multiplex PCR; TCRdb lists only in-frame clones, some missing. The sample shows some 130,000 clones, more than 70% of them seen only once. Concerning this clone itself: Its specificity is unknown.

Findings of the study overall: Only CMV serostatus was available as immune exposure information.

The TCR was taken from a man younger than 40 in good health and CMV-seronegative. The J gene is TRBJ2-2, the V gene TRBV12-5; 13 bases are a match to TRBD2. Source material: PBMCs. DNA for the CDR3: TGTGCTAGTGGTTGGAAAACACTAGCGGGAGGGCCCGTCGGGGAGCTGTTTTTT. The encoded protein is CASGWKTLAGGPVGELFF.